These 2 T cell receptor beta chains share one sample of origin, sequenced in a study of beta chain features in type 1 diabetes. Overall study findings and caveats: TCRB CDR3s were moderately but significantly shorter in Type 1 diabetes patients in all four CD4+ subsets.

Since all of the isolated RNA was reverse transcribed, expressed TCRB transcripts were what got sequenced. Clones were sequenced by immunoSEQ multiplex PCR, and TCRdb holds only the in-frame ones, with some missing. The table records 680,000 or so clones, 10% to 15% of them present only once. Antigen specificity for these receptors is unknown. Material for sequencing was naive CD4+ T cells from blood. These receptors all come from a man aged 18-30 years with type 1 diabetes.

The table lists this clone with a few counts. The V and J genes are TRBV6-6 and TRBJ2-7; 7 nucleotides match TRBD1. V trimming: 5 bases; J trimming: 4 bases; junction bases outside the gene matches: 8. Germline assignment: CDR1 MNHNY and CDR2 SVGAGI (reference sequence). This CDR3 spans 14 amino acids. The CDR3 protein is CASSGAGGWYEQYF. As DNA, the CDR3 is TGTGCCAGCAGTGGGGCAGGGGGTTGGTACGAGCAGTACTTC.

This clone was recorded a few times. The chain couples TRBV5-1 to TRBJ1-2; 9 bases fit TRBD1. Looked up from germline, CDR1 is SGHRS and CDR2 is YFSETQ. This CDR3 spans 15 amino acids. The ends lost 3 bases at V and 2 bases at J; junction bases unmatched: 5. In DNA, the CDR3 is TGCGCCAGCAGCTGGGGACAGGGAGTAAACTATGGCTACACCTTC. Its protein product is CASSWGQGVNYGYTF. The whole variable domain, filled in from reference TRBV5-1 and TRBJ1-2, reads KAGVTQTPRYLIKTRGQQVTLSCSPISGHRSVSWYQQTPGQGLQFLFEYFSETQRNKGNFPGRFSGRQFSNSRSEMNVSTLELGDSALYLCASSWGQGVNYGYTFGSGTRLTVV.